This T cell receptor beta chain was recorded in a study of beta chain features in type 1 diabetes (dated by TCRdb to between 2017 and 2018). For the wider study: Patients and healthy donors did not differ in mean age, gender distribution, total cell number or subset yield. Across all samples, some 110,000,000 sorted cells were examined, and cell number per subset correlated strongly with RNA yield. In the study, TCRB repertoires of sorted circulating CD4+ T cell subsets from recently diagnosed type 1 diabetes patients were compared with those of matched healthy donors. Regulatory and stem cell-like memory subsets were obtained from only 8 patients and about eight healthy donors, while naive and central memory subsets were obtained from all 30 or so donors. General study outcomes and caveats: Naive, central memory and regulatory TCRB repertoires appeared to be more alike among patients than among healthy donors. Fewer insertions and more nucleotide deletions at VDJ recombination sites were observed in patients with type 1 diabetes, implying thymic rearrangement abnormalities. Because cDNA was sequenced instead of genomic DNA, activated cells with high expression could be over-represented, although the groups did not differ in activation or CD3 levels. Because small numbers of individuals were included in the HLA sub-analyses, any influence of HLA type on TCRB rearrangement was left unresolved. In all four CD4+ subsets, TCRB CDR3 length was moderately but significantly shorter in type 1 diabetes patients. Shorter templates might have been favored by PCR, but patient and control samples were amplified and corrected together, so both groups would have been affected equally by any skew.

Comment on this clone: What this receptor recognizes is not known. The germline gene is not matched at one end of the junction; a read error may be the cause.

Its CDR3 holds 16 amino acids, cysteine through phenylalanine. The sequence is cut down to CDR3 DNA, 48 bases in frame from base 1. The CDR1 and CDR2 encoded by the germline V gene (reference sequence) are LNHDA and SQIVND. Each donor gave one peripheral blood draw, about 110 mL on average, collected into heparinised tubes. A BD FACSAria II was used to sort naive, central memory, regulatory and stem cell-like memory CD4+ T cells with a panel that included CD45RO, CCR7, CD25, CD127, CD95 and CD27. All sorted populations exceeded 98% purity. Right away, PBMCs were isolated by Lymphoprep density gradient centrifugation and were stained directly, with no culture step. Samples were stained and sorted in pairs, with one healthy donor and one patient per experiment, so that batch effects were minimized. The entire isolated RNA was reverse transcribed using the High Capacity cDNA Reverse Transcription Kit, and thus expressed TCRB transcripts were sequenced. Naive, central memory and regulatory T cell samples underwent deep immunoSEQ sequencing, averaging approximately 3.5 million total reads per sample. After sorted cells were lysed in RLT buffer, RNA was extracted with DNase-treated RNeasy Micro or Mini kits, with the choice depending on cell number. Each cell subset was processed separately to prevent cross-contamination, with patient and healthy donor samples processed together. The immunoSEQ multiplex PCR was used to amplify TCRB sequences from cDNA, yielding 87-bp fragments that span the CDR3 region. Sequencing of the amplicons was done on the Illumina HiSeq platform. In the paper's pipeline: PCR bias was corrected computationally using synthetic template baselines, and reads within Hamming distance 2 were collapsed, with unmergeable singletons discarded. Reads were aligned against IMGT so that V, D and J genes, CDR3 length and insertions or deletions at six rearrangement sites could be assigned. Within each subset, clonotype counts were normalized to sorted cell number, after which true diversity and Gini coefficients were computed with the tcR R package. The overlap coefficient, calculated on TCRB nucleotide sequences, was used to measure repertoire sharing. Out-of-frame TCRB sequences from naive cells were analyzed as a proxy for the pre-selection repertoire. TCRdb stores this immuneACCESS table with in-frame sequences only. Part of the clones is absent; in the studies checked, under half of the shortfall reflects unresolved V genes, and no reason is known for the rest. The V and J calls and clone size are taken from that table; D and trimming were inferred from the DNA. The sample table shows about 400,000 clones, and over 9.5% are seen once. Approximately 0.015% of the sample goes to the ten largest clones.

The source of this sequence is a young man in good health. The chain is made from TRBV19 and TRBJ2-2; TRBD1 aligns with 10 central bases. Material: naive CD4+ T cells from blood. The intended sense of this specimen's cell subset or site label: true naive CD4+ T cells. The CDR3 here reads CASSTYRDRGTRELFF. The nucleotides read TGTGCCAGTAGTACGTACCGGGACAGGGGCACCCGGGAGCTGTTTTTT.